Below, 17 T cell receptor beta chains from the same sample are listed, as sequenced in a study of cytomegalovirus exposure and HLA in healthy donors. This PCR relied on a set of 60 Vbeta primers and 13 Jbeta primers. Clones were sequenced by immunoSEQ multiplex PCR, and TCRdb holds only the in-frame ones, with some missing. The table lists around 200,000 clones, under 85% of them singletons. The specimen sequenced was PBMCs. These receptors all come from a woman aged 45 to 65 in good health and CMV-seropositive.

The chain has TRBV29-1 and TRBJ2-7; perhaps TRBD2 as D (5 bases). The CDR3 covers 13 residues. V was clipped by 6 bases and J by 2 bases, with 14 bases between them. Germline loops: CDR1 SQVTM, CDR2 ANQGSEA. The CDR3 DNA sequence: TGCAGCGTCGGATGGTCCGGGACCTACGAGCAGTACTTC. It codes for CSVGWSGTYEQYF.

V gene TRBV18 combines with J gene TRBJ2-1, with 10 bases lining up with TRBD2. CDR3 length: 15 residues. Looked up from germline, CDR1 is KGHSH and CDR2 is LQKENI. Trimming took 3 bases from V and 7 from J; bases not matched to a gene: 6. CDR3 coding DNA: TGTGCCAGCTCACCCCGGGGTAGCGGGGGGAATGAGCAGTTCTTC. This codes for CASSPRGSGGNEQFF. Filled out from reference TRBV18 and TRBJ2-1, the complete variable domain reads NAGVMQNPRHLVRRRGQEARLRCSPMKGHSHVYWYRQLPEEGLKFMVYLQKENIIDESGMPKERFSAEFPKEGPSILRIQQVVRGDSAAYFCASSPRGSGGNEQFFGPGTRLTVL.

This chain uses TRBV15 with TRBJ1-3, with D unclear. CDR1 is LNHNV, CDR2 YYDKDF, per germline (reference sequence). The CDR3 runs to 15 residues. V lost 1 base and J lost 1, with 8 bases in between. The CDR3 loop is CATSRAGESGNTIYF. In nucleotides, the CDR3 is TGTGCCACCAGCAGAGCTGGGGAGTCTGGAAACACCATATATTTT.

CDR3 DNA sequence: TGTGCCAGCAGCCTGGGACAGTTTAATCAGCCCCAGCATTTT. Encoded protein: CASSLGQFNQPQHF. This chain uses TRBV27 with TRBJ1-5, with TRBD1 matching over 7 bases. V lost 6 bases, J lost 4 bases, and 6 bases stayed unmatched. Germline V gene sequence: CDR1 MNHEY, CDR2 SMNVEV (reference sequence). The CDR3 runs 14 residues.

The CDR3 DNA sequence: TGTGCCAGCAGCGTCGGGACAGGAACTTACAATGAGCAGTTCTTC. It encodes CASSVGTGTYNEQFF. The chain employs TRBV9 and TRBJ2-1; TRBD1 matches at 8 bases. Germline V gives CDR1 SGDLS, CDR2 YYNGEE. V trimming: 2 bases; J trimming: 4 bases; junction bases outside the gene matches: 5. The CDR3 totals 15 residues. The complete variable domain, with remaining parts taken from reference TRBV9 and TRBJ2-1, reads DSGVTQTPKHLITATGQRVTLRCSPRSGDLSVYWYQQSLDQGLQFLIQYYNGEERAKGNILERFSAQQFPDLHSELNLSSLELGDSALYFCASSVGTGTYNEQFFGPGTRLTVL.

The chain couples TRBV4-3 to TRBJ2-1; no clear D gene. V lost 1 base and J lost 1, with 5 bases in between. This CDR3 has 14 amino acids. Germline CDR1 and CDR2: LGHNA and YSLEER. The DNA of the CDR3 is TGCGCCAGCAGCCAAGGTCAGTCCTACAATGAGCAGTTCTTC. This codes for CASSQGQSYNEQFF.

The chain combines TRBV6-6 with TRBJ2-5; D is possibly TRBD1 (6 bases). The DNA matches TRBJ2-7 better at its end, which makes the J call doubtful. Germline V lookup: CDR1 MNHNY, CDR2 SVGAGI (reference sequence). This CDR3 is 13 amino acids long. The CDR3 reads CATLKDSPYEQYF. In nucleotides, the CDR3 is TGTGCCACCTTAAAGGACAGCCCGTACGAGCAGTACTTC.

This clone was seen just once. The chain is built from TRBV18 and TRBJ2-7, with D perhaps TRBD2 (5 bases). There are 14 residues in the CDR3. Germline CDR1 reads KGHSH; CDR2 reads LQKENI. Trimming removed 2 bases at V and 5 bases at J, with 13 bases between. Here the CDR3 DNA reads TGTGCCAGCTCACCAGATGAGGGTCCACACGAGCAGTACTTC. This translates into CASSPDEGPHEQYF.

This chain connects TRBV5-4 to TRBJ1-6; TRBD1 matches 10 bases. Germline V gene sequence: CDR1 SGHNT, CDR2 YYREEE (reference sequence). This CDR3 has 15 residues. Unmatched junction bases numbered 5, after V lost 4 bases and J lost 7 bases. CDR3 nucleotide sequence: TGTGCCAGCAGCATCGGACAGGGGGGCAATTCACCCCTCCACTTT. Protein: CASSIGQGGNSPLHF. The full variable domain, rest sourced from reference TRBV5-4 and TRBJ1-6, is ETGVTQSPTHLIKTRGQQVTLRCSSQSGHNTVSWYQQALGQGPQFIFQYYREEENGRGNFPPRFSGLQFPNYSSELNVNALELDDSALYLCASSIGQGGNSPLHFGNGTRLTVT.

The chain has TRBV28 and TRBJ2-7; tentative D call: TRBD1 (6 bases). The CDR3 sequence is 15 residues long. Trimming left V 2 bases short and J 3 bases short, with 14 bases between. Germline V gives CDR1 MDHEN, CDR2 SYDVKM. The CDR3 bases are TGTGCCAGCAGTTTAGGTGGGGACACCATCTACGAGCAGTACTTC. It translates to CASSLGGDTIYEQYF.

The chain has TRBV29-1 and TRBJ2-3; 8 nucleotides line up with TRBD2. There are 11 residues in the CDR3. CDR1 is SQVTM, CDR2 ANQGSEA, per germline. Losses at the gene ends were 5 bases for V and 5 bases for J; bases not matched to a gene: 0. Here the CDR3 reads CSVRGGDTQYF. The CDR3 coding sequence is TGCAGCGTTCGGGGGGGAGATACGCAGTATTTT.

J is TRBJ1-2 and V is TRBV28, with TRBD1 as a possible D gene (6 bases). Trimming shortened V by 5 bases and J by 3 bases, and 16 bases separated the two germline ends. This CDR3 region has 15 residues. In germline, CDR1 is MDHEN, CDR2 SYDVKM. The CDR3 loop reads CASSGQGLAHYGYTF. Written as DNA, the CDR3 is TGTGCCAGCAGTGGGCAGGGGCTGGCCCACTATGGCTACACCTTC.

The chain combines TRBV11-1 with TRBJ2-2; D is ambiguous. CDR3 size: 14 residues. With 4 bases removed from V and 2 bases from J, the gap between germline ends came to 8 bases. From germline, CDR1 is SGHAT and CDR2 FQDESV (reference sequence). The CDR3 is CASSSTANTGELFF. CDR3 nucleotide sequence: TGTGCCAGCAGCTCGACTGCCAACACCGGGGAGCTGTTTTTT.

The CDR3 coding sequence is TGTGCCTGGGATAGGCGGGACAGGGGGCTTGGGGCCAACGTCCTGACTTTC. The encoded protein is CAWDRRDRGLGANVLTF. The rearrangement uses TRBV30 and TRBJ2-6; 12 bases align to TRBD1. The CDR3 is 17 residues long. V was pared by 5 bases and J by 3 bases, with 8 bases of the junction left unmatched. CDR1 GTSNPN and CDR2 SVGIG come from the germline V gene (reference sequence).

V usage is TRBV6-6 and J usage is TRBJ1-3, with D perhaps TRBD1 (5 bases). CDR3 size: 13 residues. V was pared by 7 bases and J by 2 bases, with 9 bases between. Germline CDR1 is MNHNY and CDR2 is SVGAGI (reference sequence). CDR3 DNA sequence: TGTGCCAGCACCGGGGGGACTGGAAACACCATATATTTT. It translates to CASTGGTGNTIYF.

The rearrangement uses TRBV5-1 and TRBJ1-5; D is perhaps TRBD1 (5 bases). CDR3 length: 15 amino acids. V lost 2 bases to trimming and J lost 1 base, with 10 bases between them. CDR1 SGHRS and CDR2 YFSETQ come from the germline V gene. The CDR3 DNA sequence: TGCGCCAGCAGCTTAAGTGGGGGGAGCAATCAGCCCCAGCATTTT. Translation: CASSLSGGSNQPQHF.

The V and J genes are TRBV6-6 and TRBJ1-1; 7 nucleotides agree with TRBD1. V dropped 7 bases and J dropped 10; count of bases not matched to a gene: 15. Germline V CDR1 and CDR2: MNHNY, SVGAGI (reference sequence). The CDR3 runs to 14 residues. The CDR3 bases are TGTGCCAGCACCCCTAGGACAGGTAGGGTTGGAGCTTTCTTT. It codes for CASTPRTGRVGAFF.